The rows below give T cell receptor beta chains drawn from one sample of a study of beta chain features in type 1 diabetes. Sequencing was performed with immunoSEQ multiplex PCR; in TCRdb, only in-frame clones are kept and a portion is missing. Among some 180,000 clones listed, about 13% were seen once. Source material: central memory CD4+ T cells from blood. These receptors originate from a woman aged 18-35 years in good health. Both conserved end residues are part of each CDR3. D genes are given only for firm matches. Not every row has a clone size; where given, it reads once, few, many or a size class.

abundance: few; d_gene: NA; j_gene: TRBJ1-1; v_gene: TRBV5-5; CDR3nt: TGTGCCAGCAGCTTGGAAAGTAGCTGGAACACTGAAGCTTTCTTT; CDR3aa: CASSLESSWNTEAFF
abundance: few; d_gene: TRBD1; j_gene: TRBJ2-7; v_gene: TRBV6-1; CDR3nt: TGTGCCAGCAGTCCAGGGGGTCTCTACGAGCAGTACTTC; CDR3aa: CASSPGGLYEQYF
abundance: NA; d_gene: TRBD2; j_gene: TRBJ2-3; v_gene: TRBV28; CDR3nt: TGTGCCAGCAGTTTAGACGCGAGGGAGGGTCCAGATACGCAGTATTTT; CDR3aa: CASSLDAREGPDTQYF
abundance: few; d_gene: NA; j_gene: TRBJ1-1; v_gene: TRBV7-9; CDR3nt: TGTGCCAGCAGTTCCGGGGTTGTTGCGGAAGCTTTCTTT; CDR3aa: CASSSGVVAEAFF
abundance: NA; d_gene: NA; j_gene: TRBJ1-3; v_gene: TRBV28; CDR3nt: TGTGCCAGCAGTTCCGATAGTGCTGGAAACACCATATATTTT; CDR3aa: CASSSDSAGNTIYF
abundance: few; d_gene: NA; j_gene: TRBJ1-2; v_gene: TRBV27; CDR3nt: TGTGCCAGCAGTACCCAACAGGGAGGGAACTATGGCTACACCTTC; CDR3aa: CASSTQQGGNYGYTF
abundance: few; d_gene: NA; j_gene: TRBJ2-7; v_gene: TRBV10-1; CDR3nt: TGCGCCAGCAGTGCACAACAGACCTACGAGCAGTACTTC; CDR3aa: CASSAQQTYEQYF
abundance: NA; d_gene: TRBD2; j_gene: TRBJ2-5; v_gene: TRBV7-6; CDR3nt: TGTGCCAGCAGCGAAACGGGACTAGCGGGTAAAGAGACCCAGTACTTC; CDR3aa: CASSETGLAGKETQYF
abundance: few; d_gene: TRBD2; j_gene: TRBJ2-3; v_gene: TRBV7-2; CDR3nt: TGTGCCAGCAGCCAAGGAGCGGGGACAGATACGCAGTATTTT; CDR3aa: CASSQGAGTDTQYF
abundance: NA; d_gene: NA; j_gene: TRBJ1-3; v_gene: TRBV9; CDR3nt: TGTGCCACCCACAACTCTGGAAACACCATATATTTT; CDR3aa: CATHNSGNTIYF
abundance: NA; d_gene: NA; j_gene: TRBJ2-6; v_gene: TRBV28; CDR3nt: TGTGCCAGCAGGCAGGGTATCTCTGGGGCCAACGTCCTGACTTTC; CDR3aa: CASRQGISGANVLTF
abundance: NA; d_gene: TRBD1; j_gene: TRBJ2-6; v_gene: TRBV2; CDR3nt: TGTGCCAGCAGTGGGGGACAGGGACGCTCTGGGGCCAACGTCCTGACTTTC; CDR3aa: CASSGGQGRSGANVLTF
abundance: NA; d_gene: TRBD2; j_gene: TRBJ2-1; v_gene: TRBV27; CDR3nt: TGTGCCAGCAGTTATGAAGCGGGAGGGACCTACAATGAGCAGTTCTTC; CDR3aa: CASSYEAGGTYNEQFF
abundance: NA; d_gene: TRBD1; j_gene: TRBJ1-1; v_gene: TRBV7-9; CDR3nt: TGTGCCAGCAGCACCGGACAGGGTAGTACTGAAGCTTTCTTT; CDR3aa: CASSTGQGSTEAFF
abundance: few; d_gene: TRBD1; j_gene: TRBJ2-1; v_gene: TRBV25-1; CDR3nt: TGTGCCAGCAGTGATATACAGGGGTCCTACAATGAGCAGTTCTTC; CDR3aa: CASSDIQGSYNEQFF
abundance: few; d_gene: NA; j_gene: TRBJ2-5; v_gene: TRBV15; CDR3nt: TGTGCCACCAGCAGTGACCTGGAGGACTTAGCAACCCAAGAGACCCAGTACTTC; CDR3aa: CATSSDLEDLATQETQYF
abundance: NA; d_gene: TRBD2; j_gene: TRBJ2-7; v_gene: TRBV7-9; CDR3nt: TGTGCCAGCAGCCCCTCTAGCGGGAGCTGGTACTTC; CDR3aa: CASSPSSGSWYF
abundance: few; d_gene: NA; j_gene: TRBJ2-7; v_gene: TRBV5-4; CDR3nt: TGTGCCAGCAGCCAACCCATACAGGGCGTCGGTGGTGAGCAGTACTTC; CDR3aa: CASSQPIQGVGGEQYF
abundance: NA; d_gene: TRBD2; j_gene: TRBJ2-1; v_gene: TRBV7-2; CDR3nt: TGTGCCAGCAGTCTAGCGGGCCCACCTAACAATGAGCAGTTCTTC; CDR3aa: CASSLAGPPNNEQFF
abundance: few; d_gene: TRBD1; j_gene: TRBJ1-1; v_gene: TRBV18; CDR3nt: TGTGCCAGCTCTGCGGGACAGACGAACACTGAAGCTTTCTTT; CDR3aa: CASSAGQTNTEAFF
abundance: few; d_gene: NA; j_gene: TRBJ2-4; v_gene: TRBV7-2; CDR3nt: TGTGCCAGCAGCTCCTCTAGTTCCCCAGCCAAAAACATTCAGTACTTC; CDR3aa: CASSSSSSPAKNIQYF
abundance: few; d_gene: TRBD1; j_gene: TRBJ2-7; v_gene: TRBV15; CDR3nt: TGTGCCACCAGCAGAGATCCTCAGGGGGCCGCCGAGCAGTACTTC; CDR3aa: CATSRDPQGAAEQYF
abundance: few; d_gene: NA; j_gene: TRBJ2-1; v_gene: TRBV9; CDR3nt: TGTGCCAGCAGTTTAGGGGGGGACGGTGGGATACATGAGCAGTTCTTC; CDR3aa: CASSLGGDGGIHEQFF
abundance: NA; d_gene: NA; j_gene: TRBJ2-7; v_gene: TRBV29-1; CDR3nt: TGCAGCGTTGATCGGCCGGGACTTGCCTACGAGCAGTACTTC; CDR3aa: CSVDRPGLAYEQYF
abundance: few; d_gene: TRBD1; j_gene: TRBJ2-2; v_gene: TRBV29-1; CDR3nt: TGCAGCGTTCCTCGCGGGACAGGGAGCACCGGGGAGCTGTTTTTT; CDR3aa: CSVPRGTGSTGELFF
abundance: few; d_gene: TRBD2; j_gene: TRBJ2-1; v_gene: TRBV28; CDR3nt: TGTGCCAGCAGTTTGGGCGGGAGTGCCAACAATGAGCAGTTCTTC; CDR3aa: CASSLGGSANNEQFF
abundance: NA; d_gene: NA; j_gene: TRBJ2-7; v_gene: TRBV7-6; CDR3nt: TGTGCCAGCAGCGGGGGATTAGCGGAGACCTACGAGCAGTACTTC; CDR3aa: CASSGGLAETYEQYF
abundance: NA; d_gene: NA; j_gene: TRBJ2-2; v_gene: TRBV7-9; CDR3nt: TGTGCCAGCAGCTTAGGACAGGCTTACACCGGGGAGCTGTTTTTT; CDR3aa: CASSLGQAYTGELFF
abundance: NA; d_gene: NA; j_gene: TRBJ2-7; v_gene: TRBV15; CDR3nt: TGTGCCACCAGCAGAGATCTAGGGGCCCAACCCCCACCCTACGAGCAGTACTTC; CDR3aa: CATSRDLGAQPPPYEQYF
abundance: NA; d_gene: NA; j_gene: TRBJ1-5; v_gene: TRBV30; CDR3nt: TGTGCCTGGAGTTCTGGCAGCGTATCGTCGTATAGCAATCAGCCCCAGCATTTT; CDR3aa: CAWSSGSVSSYSNQPQHF
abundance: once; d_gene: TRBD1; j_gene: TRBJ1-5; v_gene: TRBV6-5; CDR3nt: TGTGCCAGCAGTCCCGGACAGGGGCGGGTTCAGCCCCAGCATTTT; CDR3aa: CASSPGQGRVQPQHF